This TCR beta chain was captured in a study of PD-L1 blockade in urothelial cancer. The wider study: Patients began atezolizumab, 1,200 mg intravenously every 3 weeks, in about 2014. Median blood clonality was roughly 0.078, with tens of thousands of unique TCRs.

Using immunoSEQ multiplex PCR, the repertoire was profiled, and TCRdb retains in-frame clones only, with some absent. The table shows approximately 55,000 clones, with roughly 84% occurring only once. The time point: pretreatment peripheral blood. Sequenced here: PBMCs, sampled around atezolizumab (anti-PD-L1) treatment. The clonotype comes from a man in his fifties or sixties with urothelial cancer.

The CDR3 is CASSLQPEGVKAFF. The DNA of the CDR3 is TGTGCCAGCAGTTTACAACCTGAAGGGGTAAAAGCTTTCTTT. This rearrangement joins TRBV27 to TRBJ1-1; TRBD1 might be the D (5 bases). The CDR3 is made up of 14 amino acids. Germline values: CDR1 MNHEY, CDR2 SMNVEV (reference sequence). Trimming took off 2 bases at V and 9 bases at J, with 16 bases between the two ends.